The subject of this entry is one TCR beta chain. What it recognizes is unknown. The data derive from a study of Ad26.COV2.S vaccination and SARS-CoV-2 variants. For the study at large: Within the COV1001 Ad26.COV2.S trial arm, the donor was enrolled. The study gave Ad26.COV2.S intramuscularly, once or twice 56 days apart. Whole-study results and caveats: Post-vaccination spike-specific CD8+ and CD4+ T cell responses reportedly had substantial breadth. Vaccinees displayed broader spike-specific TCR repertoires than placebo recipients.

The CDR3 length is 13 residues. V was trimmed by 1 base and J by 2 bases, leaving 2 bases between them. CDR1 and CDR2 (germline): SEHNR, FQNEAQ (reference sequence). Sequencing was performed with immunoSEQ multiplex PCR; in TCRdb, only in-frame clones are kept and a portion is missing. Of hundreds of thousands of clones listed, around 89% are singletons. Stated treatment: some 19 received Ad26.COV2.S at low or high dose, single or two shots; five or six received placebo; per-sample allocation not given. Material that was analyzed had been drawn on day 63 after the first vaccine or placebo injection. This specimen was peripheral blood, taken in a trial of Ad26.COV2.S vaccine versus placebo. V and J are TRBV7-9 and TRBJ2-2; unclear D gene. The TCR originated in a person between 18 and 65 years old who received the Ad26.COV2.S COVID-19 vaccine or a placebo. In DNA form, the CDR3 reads TGTGCCAGCAGCTTAGACAACACCGGGGAGCTGTTTTTT. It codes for CASSLDNTGELFF.